What follows is one TCR beta chain and its context. Its antigen is unknown. Qualities for individual bases were not recorded, and no much larger clone is one base off. This record belongs to a study of identifying expanded T cells in peripheral blood (dated by TCRdb to between 2019 and 2020). Context from the whole study: Separate aliquots of the same genomic DNA pool were sequenced to produce technical replicates, and four replicates were compared in pairs.

The germline V gene gives CDR1 as KGHSH and CDR2 as LQKENI. From cysteine to phenylalanine, the CDR3 is 13 amino acids long. Of all the DNA, just the CDR3 is kept, 39 bases in frame from base 1. The junction carries 9 bases between V and J, which are trimmed by 3 bases and 4 bases respectively. During the collection period, no immune events, such as infections, were documented for the healthy donors. To calibrate time-dependent variance in a beta-binomial model of T-cell clone differential abundance, blood repertoires from healthy donors were used as a training cohort. There were roughly 10 healthy donors in the training cohort, of whom 3 were female and 7 were male. On average the donors were around 39 years old, and their ages spanned roughly 25 to 65 years. Whole blood from each healthy donor was obtained from a commercial supplier and was collected at three time points around 13 days apart. For immunosequencing, genomic DNA was extracted from whole blood that had not been sorted.

TCRbeta CDR3 regions were profiled by bias-controlled multiplex PCR amplification of genomic DNA with the immunoSEQ Assay. Turning to the authors' computational methods: To quantify the absolute abundance of each unique TCRbeta CDR3 region, the sequences were collapsed and filtered. Differential abundance was tested with a binomial (Fisher-equivalent) model and with a beta-binomial model adding time-dependent variance fitted from healthy donors. Clones with fewer than 5 combined templates were removed, and differential abundance was called for clones with a Benjamini-Hochberg FDR below 0.01. In the beta-binomial model, variance was expressed as a function of the total template count across the two samples, in the form v = (b*log(k)+a)^2. TCRdb mirrors the immuneACCESS table, restricted to in-frame sequences. Some clones are absent from its copies; in checked studies, under half trace to an unresolved V gene, and the reason for the others is unknown. Clone size and the V and J calls come from that table; the DNA yielded D and trimming. The sample table records approximately 100,000 clones; 87% of these occur just once. 17% of the sample is taken by the ten largest.

Study-level results and caveats: The authors expected that over much longer intervals, such as months to years, biological variance in healthy repertoires might increase even further. In all healthy donors, the variance in clone template counts between samples taken 2 to 3 weeks apart rose significantly as total template count increased. Between technical replicates the binomial model flagged roughly 1.2 differentially abundant clones, whereas over around 2 weeks the binomial model flagged about 15 and over roughly 4 weeks around 19. The beta-binomial model significantly reduced the number of clones called differentially abundant and the false-positive rate across all healthy-donor time intervals.

The sequencing sample was made of blood. The receptor's source is a person between 18 and 75 years old in good health. The sequence joins TRBV18 to TRBJ2-5, with the D gene too uncertain to name. The CDR3 sequence is CASSPAPRETQYF. The nucleotide sequence is TGTGCCAGCTCACCTGCCCCGAGAGAGACCCAGTACTTC.